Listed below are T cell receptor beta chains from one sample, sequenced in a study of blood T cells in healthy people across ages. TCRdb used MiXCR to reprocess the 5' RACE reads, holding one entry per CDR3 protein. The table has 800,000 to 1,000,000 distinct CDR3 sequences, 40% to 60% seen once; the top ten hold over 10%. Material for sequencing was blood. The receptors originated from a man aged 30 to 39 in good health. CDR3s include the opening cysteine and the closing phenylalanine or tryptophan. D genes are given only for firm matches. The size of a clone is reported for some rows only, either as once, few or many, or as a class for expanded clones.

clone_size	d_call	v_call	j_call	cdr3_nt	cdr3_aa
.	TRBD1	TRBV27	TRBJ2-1	TGTGCCAGCAGTACCCCTGCTGGACAGGGGGGCAATGAGCAGTTCTTC	CASSTPAGQGGNEQFF
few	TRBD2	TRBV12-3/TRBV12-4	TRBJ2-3	TGTGCCAGCAGCTCATTTAGCGGGGTCGGGGATACGCAGTATTTT	CASSSFSGVGDTQYF
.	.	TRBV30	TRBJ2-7	TGTGCCTGGAGTGTAATCCGATACGAGCAGTACTTC	CAWSVIRYEQYF
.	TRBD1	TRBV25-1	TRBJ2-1	TGTGCCAGCAGTGAAAGCCTACTCCGGGACAGATACCCCAAAATCTACAATGAGCAGTTCTTC	CASSESLLRDRYPKIYNEQFF
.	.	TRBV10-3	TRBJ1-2	TGTGCCATCAGTGATATTGACATCAGGAACTATGGCTACACCTTC	CAISDIDIRNYGYTF
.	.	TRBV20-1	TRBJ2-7	TGCAGTGCTAGAGCACAGAGGGAGAGCTCCTACGAGCAGTACTTC	CSARAQRESSYEQYF
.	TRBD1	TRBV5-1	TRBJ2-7	TGCGCCAGCAGCTTTGTCGGGACAGGTTCATACAATGAGCAGTACTTC	CASSFVGTGSYNEQYF
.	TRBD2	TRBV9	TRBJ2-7	TGTGCCAGCAGCGTAACGTGGCGGGGGGACTACGAGCAGTACTTC	CASSVTWRGDYEQYF
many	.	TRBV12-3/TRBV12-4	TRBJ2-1	TGTGCCAGCAGCCCGGACGCGCTAGCTTATGAGCAGTTCTTC	CASSPDALAYEQFF
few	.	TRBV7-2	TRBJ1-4	TGTGCCAGCAGCTTAGACCAGGGCTTAAATGAAAAACTGTTTTTT	CASSLDQGLNEKLFF
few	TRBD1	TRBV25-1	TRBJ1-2	TGTGCCAGCAGTGGTCATCCGGGGACAGGGGATCGTTACTATGGCTACACCTTC	CASSGHPGTGDRYYGYTF
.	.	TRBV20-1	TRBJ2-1	TGCAGTACCCAACTAGGTGGGGGGCCCGCCTACGAGCAGTTCTTC	CSTQLGGGPAYEQFF
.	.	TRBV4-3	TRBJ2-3	TGCGCCAGCAGCCAAGCGGAGGACGGCCATACGCAGTATTTT	CASSQAEDGHTQYF
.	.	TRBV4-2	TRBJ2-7	TGTGCCAGCAGCCAAGGGCAACCAGGGCGTGATAGCCGGTACGGAGAGCAGTACTTC	CASSQGQPGRDSRYGEQYF
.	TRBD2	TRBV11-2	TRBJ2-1	TGTGCCAGCAGCTTAGGGGGGGGACGTGAGCAGTTCTTC	CASSLGGGREQFF
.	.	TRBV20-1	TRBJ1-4	TGCGGTGCTAGAGATCTCGACGGACCAACTAATGAAAAACTGTTTTTT	CGARDLDGPTNEKLFF
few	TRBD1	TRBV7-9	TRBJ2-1	TGTGCCAGCAGCTCCTTTCCTCTCCGGGACAGGGCGGACAATGAGCAGTTCTTC	CASSSFPLRDRADNEQFF
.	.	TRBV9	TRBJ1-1	TGTGCCAGCAGCGTAGGGGGGGCCTGGGCCACTGAAGCTTTCTTT	CASSVGGAWATEAFF
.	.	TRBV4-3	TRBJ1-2	TGCGCCAGCAGCCAGTATACAACAGAGAACTATGGCTACACCTTC	CASSQYTTENYGYTF
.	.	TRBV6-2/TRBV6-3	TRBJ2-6	TGTGCCAGCCGGCGGACAAGCTCTGGGGCCAACGTCCTGACTTTC	CASRRTSSGANVLTF
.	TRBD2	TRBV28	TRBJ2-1	TGTGCCAGCAGTCAGATGGGACTAGCGGTCGGTAATGAGCAGTTCTTC	CASSQMGLAVGNEQFF
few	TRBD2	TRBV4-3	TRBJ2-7	TGCGCCAGCAGCCAAGAATGGACTAGAGACTACGAGCAGTACTTC	CASSQEWTRDYEQYF
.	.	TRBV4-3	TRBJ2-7	TGCGCCAGCAGCCCCCAGGAGGGCTACGAGCAGTACTTC	CASSPQEGYEQYF
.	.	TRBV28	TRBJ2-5	TGTGCCAGCAAAAAAGGGGGGGAGACCCAGTACTTC	CASKKGGETQYF
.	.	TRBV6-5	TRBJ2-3	TGTGCCAGCAGGGATCATAACAGCCGCACAGATACGCAGTATTTT	CASRDHNSRTDTQYF
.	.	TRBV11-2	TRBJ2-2	TGTGCCAGCAGCTTGCAGGAGATTAACACCGGGGAGCTGTTTTTT	CASSLQEINTGELFF
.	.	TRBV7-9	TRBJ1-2	TGTGCCAGCAGCTCCCAGAGACAGGCCATCTGTGGCTACACCTTC	CASSSQRQAICGYTF
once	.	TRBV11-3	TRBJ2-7	TGTGCCAGCAGCTTAAACAGGGACATAGCCTACGAGCAGTACTTC	CASSLNRDIAYEQYF